This entry features one T cell receptor (beta chain) sequence. The antigen is not known. TCRdb re-called the reads through MiXCR, storing one row per CDR3 protein. Of some 100,000 distinct CDR3 sequences listed, more than 20% are singletons. The data were taken from a study of T cell repertoires in cytomegalovirus infection. Whole-study context: Carrying CMV and the relevant HLA type showed in public TCR beta signatures. Notes on the study in general: There were carriers of CMV plus the relevant HLA, and cumulative public TCR beta family frequency identified them. The ex vivo response showed dominance by HLA-C-restricted CMV-specific TCR beta clonotypes.

The source material was CD8+ T cells from PBMCs. This TCR was recovered from a human donor in good health (CMV status not recorded). Some clones in this sample may be carry-over from other donors' samples.

Here the CDR3 DNA reads TGTGCCAGCAGTGGCCTCATCGGCAATCAGCCCCAGCATTTT. It yields the protein CASSGLIGNQPQHF. This rearrangement joins TRBV6-1 to TRBJ1-5; D unclear. The CDR3 loop spans 14 amino acids. Germline V gives CDR1 MNHNS, CDR2 SASEGT. V was clipped by 4 bases and J by 2 bases, with 9 bases between them.